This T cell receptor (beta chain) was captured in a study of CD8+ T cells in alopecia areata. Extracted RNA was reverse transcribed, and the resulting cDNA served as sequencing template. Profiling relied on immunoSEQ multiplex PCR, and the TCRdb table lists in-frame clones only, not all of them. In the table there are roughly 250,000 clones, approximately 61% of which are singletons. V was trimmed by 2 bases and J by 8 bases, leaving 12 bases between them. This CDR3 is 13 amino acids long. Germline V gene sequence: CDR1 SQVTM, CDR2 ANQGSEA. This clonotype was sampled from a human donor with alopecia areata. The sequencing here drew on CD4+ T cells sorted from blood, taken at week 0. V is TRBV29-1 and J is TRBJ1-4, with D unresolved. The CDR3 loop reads CSVEINLGEKLFF. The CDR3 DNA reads TGCAGCGTTGAAATCAATCTGGGGGAAAAACTGTTTTTT.